Listed here is a single T cell receptor (beta chain). Its target is not known. Primers: 60 Vbeta forward and 13 Jbeta reverse. Some clones are missing from TCRdb's copy, which holds only in-frame ones; the method was immunoSEQ multiplex PCR. This sample has some 130,000 clones, with approximately 83% found just once. The CDR3 loop spans 15 amino acids. Per germline, CDR1 MNHNS and CDR2 SASEGT. The V gene lost 5 bases and the J gene lost 0 bases, with 13 bases spanning the gap. All donors participated as healthy donors of bone marrow. Unrecorded immune exposures were likely, despite nominal health at sampling. This sample is drawn from a study of cytomegalovirus exposure and HLA in healthy donors. General study results and limits: Rarity marked most TCR sequences, yet some public TCRs occurred in many donors.

The chain is built from TRBV6-1 and TRBJ1-2; D not resolved. Specimen: PBMCs. The clonotype comes from a man aged 40-50 years in good health and CMV-seronegative. CDR3 protein: CASSSSTAANYGYTF. The DNA of the CDR3 is TGTGCCAGCAGTAGTAGTACAGCCGCTAACTATGGCTACACCTTC.